A single sample is the source of the 15 T cell receptor beta chains below, sequenced in a study of T cells in Graves' hyperthyroidism and ophthalmopathy. Using RNA transcripts as the source, TCR beta CDR3 regions were amplified. In the first-round RT-PCR of the TCR CDR3, the HTBI primer set was used. TCRdb reanalysed the multiplex PCR reads using MiXCR and keeps one entry per CDR3 protein. This table has 600,000 or so distinct CDR3 sequences, under 60% appearing once. The sample taken for sequencing was peripheral blood or thyroid tissue (not recorded which). These receptors all come from a woman aged 18-29 years with Graves' hyperthyroidism.

The chain recombines TRBV19 with TRBJ1-4; D remains ambiguous. From germline, CDR1 is LNHDA and CDR2 SQIVND (reference sequence). The CDR3 is 14 amino acids. V lost 3 bases to trimming and J lost 4 bases, with 9 bases between them. The CDR3 sequence: CASSIFGFNEKLFF. As DNA, the CDR3 is TGTGCCAGTAGTATTTTCGGATTTAATGAAAAACTGTTTTTT. The whole variable domain, remainder taken from reference TRBV19 and TRBJ1-4, is DGGITQSPKYLFRKEGQNVTLSCEQNLNHDAMYWYRQDPGQGLRLIYYSQIVNDFQKGDIAEGYSVSREKKESFPLTVTSAQKNPTAFYLCASSIFGFNEKLFFGSGTQLSVL.

In this sample, this clonotype turned up a few times. The gene calls are TRBV5-5 and TRBJ1-2; D may be TRBD1 (6 bases). The V gene's germline CDR1 is SGHKS and CDR2 YYEKEE (reference sequence). This CDR3 has 14 residues. Trimming pared 2 bases from V and 4 bases from J, leaving 12 bases between. This CDR3 is CASSFGRGIYGYTF. CDR3 bases: TGTGCCAGCAGCTTTGGCAGGGGAATCTATGGCTACACCTTC.

As to this clonotype: This could be a read error, since a much larger clone is one nucleotide away. V is TRBV6-1 and J is TRBJ1-1, with D unclear. In germline, CDR1 is MNHNS, CDR2 SASEGT. CDR3 length: 13 residues. CDR3 residues: CAGSETRDTEAFF. CDR3 nucleotides: TGTGCCGGCAGCGAGACAAGGGACACTGAAGCTTTCTTT.

This chain uses TRBV6-5 with TRBJ1-6; D possibly corresponds to TRBD1 (5 bases). The CDR3 contains 16 residues. Germline values: CDR1 MNHEY, CDR2 SVGAGI. V was shortened by 2 bases and J by 4 bases, with 12 bases between the two germline ends. This CDR3 reads CASSYLSAGYNSPLHF. CDR3 sequence (DNA): TGTGCCAGCAGTTACCTATCGGCAGGGTATAATTCACCCCTCCACTTT.

The chain employs TRBV11-2 and TRBJ1-1; D ambiguous. The CDR3 runs 14 residues. Germline CDR1 and CDR2: SGHAT and FQNNGV. V lost 5 bases to trimming and J lost 11 bases, with 21 bases between them. The chain's CDR3 is CASSQLRAGSGAFF. The CDR3 nucleotides are TGTGCCAGCAGCCAACTTCGAGCGGGCTCTGGTGCTTTCTTT.

As for this clonotype: The CDR3 carries no conserved terminal phenylalanine or tryptophan, so it likely arises from a read error. The V call is TRBV5-8, the J call TRBJ1-2; the match to TRBD1 covers 7 bases. The CDR3 totals 14 residues. Germline-derived CDR1 and CDR2 are SGHTS and YDEGEE. The trim removed 1 base at V and 3 bases at J, leaving 3 bases unmatched. The CDR3 region is CASSLPDRDYGYTL. The CDR3 DNA reads as TGTGCCAGCAGCTTGCCCGACAGGGACTATGGCTACACCCTC.

The J gene is TRBJ1-6, the V gene TRBV25-1, with 7 nucleotides matching TRBD1. Trimming at V came to 8 bases and at J to 7 bases, leaving 8 bases not matched to a gene. Germline V gives CDR1 MGHDK, CDR2 SYGVNS. This CDR3 is built from 14 residues. The CDR3 is CASSRGDRNSPLHF. DNA for the CDR3: TGTGCCAGCTCACGGGGGGACAGAAATTCACCCCTCCACTTT.

This sequence joins TRBV24-1 and TRBJ1-5; TRBD1 might be the D (5 bases). Germline V gene lookup returns CDR1 KGHDR and CDR2 SFDVKD. V was shortened by 11 bases and J by 7 bases, with 17 bases between the two germline ends. CDR3 length: 13 amino acids. In DNA, the CDR3 is TGTGCCAGCAGCCGGGACTCCATGCAGCCCCAGCATTTT. It is translated as CASSRDSMQPQHF.

In this sample, this clonotype turned up a few times. The V call is TRBV5-1, the J call TRBJ1-6; TRBD1 matches at 8 bases. Unmatched junction bases numbered 5, after V lost 5 bases and J lost 4 bases. Germline V lookup: CDR1 SGHRS, CDR2 YFSETQ. CDR3 size: 15 residues. CDR3 loop: CASSDGTGYNSPLHF. The CDR3 DNA reads as TGCGCCAGCAGTGACGGGACAGGTTATAATTCACCCCTCCACTTT.

This clonotype was observed at least ten times. As DNA, the CDR3 is TGTGCCAGCAGCTCGTGGGACACTGAAGCTTTCTTT. This sequence encodes CASSSWDTEAFF. The chain joins TRBV7-9 to TRBJ1-1; D gene uncertain. V was shortened by 4 bases and J by 3 bases, with 6 bases between the two germline ends. The CDR3 totals 12 residues. Germline lookup yields CDR1 SEHNR and CDR2 FQNEAQ (reference sequence).

In regard to this clonotype: An end of the junction differs from the germline gene, which may be a read error. J is TRBJ1-4 and V is TRBV10-3; tentative D call: TRBD1 (5 bases). Germline V gives CDR1 ENHRY, CDR2 SYGVKD. The length of the CDR3 is 12 residues. The CDR3 nucleotides read TGTGCCATCGGTGATAGCGGGGGAAAACTGTTTTTT. Translated, it gives CAIGDSGGKLFF.

In this sample, this clonotype turned up many times. The CDR3 is CASLMADQETQYF. The CDR3 DNA reads TGTGCCAGCCTGATGGCAGATCAAGAGACCCAGTACTTC. The chain carries TRBV7-9 and TRBJ2-5, with unresolved D. This CDR3 comprises 13 residues. Trimming pared 8 bases from V and 2 bases from J, leaving 12 bases between. CDR1 is SEHNR and CDR2 is FQNEAQ in the germline V gene (reference sequence). The variable domain in full, with the rest retrieved from reference TRBV7-9 and TRBJ2-5, is DTGVSQNPRHKITKRGQNVTFRCDPISEHNRLYWYRQTLGQGPEFLTYFQNEAQLEKSRLLSDRFSAERPKGSFSTLEIQRTEQGDSAMYLCASLMADQETQYFGPGTRLLVL.

This clonotype showed up many times. This rearrangement joins TRBV2 to TRBJ1-5; D remains unclear. The CDR3 extends over 13 amino acids. V was cut by 3 bases and J by 6 bases, with 9 bases left in between. Germline V CDR1 and CDR2: SNHLY, FYNNEI. CDR3 sequence: CASSDWEGQPQHF. The CDR3, as DNA: TGTGCCAGCAGTGATTGGGAGGGTCAGCCCCAGCATTTT.

In this sample, this clonotype turned up a few times. This sequence may be a read error, since a much larger clone differs from it by one base. This chain uses TRBV2 with TRBJ2-7, with 7 bases fitting TRBD1. CDR3 length equals 13 residues. Germline lookup yields CDR1 SNHLY and CDR2 FYNNEI. J gave up 2 bases and V 4 bases, and 2 bases lay outside the gene matches. CDR3 sequence reads: CASSATGTYEQYF. CDR3 coding DNA: TGTGCCAGCAGTGCGACAGGGACCTACGAGCAGTACTTC.

In the case of this clonotype: This sequence may be a read error, since a much larger clone differs from it by one base. This chain connects TRBV15 to TRBJ1-4; 8 bases line up with TRBD1. The CDR3 runs 15 residues. V lost 5 bases and J lost 8; bases outside the gene matches: 10. Germline V gives CDR1 LNHNV, CDR2 YYDKDF (reference sequence). The DNA of the CDR3 is TGTGCCACCAGCTTCGGACAGGGCGGAGGGGAAAAACTGTTTTTT. Translation: CATSFGQGGGEKLFF.